There are many counts of the clone carrying this T cell receptor beta chain. Its specificity is unknown. The junction had 2 bases not matched to a gene; V was cut back by 2 bases and J by 6 bases. Germline assignment: CDR1 DFQATT and CDR2 SNEGSKA (reference sequence). The CDR3 sequence is 14 residues long. This record belongs to a study of identical twins. The study, taken as a whole, reports: Cross-sectional statistical analysis, not tracking of the same donors, underpinned the conclusions.

In TCRdb, the 5' RACE reads were re-called with MiXCR into one record per CDR3 protein. The data show a few hundred thousand distinct CDR3 sequences, with 7% to 9.5% seen just once and under 10% held by the top ten. The sample was naive T cells sorted from blood. The chain combines TRBV20-1 with TRBJ2-1; the match to TRBD2 covers 12 bases. The sequence was obtained from a woman between 45 and 65 years old in good health. CDR3 loop: CSARTSGRLNEQFF. The CDR3 bases are TGCAGTGCTAGAACTAGCGGGAGGCTCAATGAGCAGTTCTTC.